A selection of T cell receptor beta chains follows, all from one sample in a study of human T cells and chemical hapten exposure. Each CDR3 protein is one row after TCRdb ran MiXCR on the RACE reads. The profile shows around 99,000 distinct CDR3 sequences, more than 7% of them singletons. Source: whole blood, taken in connection with sensitization to the hapten diphenylcyclopropenone (DPC). The receptors derive from a woman aged 40 to 50 with alopecia areata. Some clones in this sample may be carry-over from other donors' samples. Each CDR3 is given with its conserved first and last residue. A D gene is named only where the DNA matches it firmly. A clone size is listed for some rows: how often the clone was seen (once, few, many), or a class if it is expanded.

length	size	V	D	J	DNA	CDR3
16	few	TRBV5-4	TRBD1	TRBJ2-7	TGTGCCAGCAGCTTGGTTCAGGGGGCGCTTCCCATCGAGCAGTACTTC	CASSLVQGALPIEQYF
15	many	TRBV7-9	NA	TRBJ2-7	TGTGCCAGCAGCCCCCGTGGAGGCCTCGCCTACGAGCAGTACTTC	CASSPRGGLAYEQYF
16	few	TRBV7-2	NA	TRBJ2-5	TGTGCCAGCAGCTTAGGTCTCAGGCGCTTCCAAGAGACCCAGTACTTC	CASSLGLRRFQETQYF
18	many	TRBV6-1	TRBD1	TRBJ2-2	TGTGCCAGCAGTGAAGCTGTGAGGACAGGGTACGGCACCGGGGAGCTGTTTTTT	CASSEAVRTGYGTGELFF
14	many	TRBV6-5	TRBD1	TRBJ1-2	TGTGCCAGCAGTTATCCGACAGGGGATTTTGGCTACACCTTC	CASSYPTGDFGYTF
14	few	TRBV4-1	NA	TRBJ2-7	TGCGCCAGCAGCCAAGTACCCTTTCTCCCCGAGCAGTACTTC	CASSQVPFLPEQYF
12	NA	TRBV18	TRBD1	TRBJ1-1	TGTGCCAGCTCACCAACAGGGGTTGAAGCTTTCTTT	CASSPTGVEAFF
15	few	TRBV3-1	NA	TRBJ2-5	TGTGCCAGCAGCCAGACAGGAGCTACAAGGGCGACCCAGTACTTC	CASSQTGATRATQYF
17	many	TRBV28	NA	TRBJ1-2	TGTGCCAGCAGTCTCCCCGGGGTTGCGGCTGCTAACTATGGCTACACCTTC	CASSLPGVAAANYGYTF
14	NA	TRBV10-3	NA	TRBJ1-5	TGTGCCATCAGCCAAAGGGATAGCAATCAGCCCCAGCATTTT	CAISQRDSNQPQHF
12	NA	TRBV9	TRBD1	TRBJ1-2	TGTGCCAGCGAGGACAGGGTAAATGGCTACACCTTC	CASEDRVNGYTF
12	NA	TRBV7-2	TRBD1	TRBJ1-2	TGTGCCAGTACGGGGGACAGGGGCGGCTACACCTTC	CASTGDRGGYTF
19	NA	TRBV5-1	TRBD1	TRBJ1-1	TGCGCCAGCAGCTTGGTGTTGGACAGGGAAAGACCCATGAACACTGAAGCTTTCTTT	CASSLVLDRERPMNTEAFF
16	NA	TRBV30	TRBD1	TRBJ2-3	TGTGCCTGGGGAACCGGACAGGAAACCTACACAGATACGCAGTATTTT	CAWGTGQETYTDTQYF
15	many	TRBV7-2	NA	TRBJ1-6	TGTGCCAGCAGCTTAGGATTGCAGGGTAGTTCACCCCTCCACTTT	CASSLGLQGSSPLHF
14	NA	TRBV6-2/TRBV6-3	NA	TRBJ1-3	TGTGCCAGCACTGGACCGCACTCTGGAAACACCATATATTTT	CASTGPHSGNTIYF
15	NA	TRBV5-1	NA	TRBJ2-1	TGCGCCAGCAGCTCATCAGGACTGGCCTACAATGAGCAGTTCTTC	CASSSSGLAYNEQFF
15	many	TRBV11-3	TRBD2	TRBJ2-1	TGTGCCAGCAGCTTGGAGAGCGGGGGGTACAATGAGCAGTTCTTC	CASSLESGGYNEQFF
13	NA	TRBV11-2	TRBD1	TRBJ2-2	TGTGCCGGGAGAGGGGGCGACACCGGGGAGCTGTTTTTT	CAGRGGDTGELFF
17	NA	TRBV4-2	TRBD2	TRBJ2-7	TGTGCCAGCAGCCAAGCCTCTGGCGGGGGGTCTGCCTACGAGCAGTACTTC	CASSQASGGGSAYEQYF
13	many	TRBV4-2	NA	TRBJ2-7	TGTGCCAGCAGCCAAGATGAAGGGCGGGAGCAGTACTTC	CASSQDEGREQYF
17	many	TRBV6-2/TRBV6-3	TRBD2	TRBJ2-4	TGTGCCAGCAGTTTGGGACTAGCGGACGTAGCCAAAAACATTCAGTACTTC	CASSLGLADVAKNIQYF
15	NA	TRBV12-3/TRBV12-4	NA	TRBJ1-2	TGTGCCAGCAGCCTTACCCGGGACAACTCGCATGGCTACACCTTC	CASSLTRDNSHGYTF
17	many	TRBV3-1	TRBD2	TRBJ2-7	TGTGCCAGCAGCCCGCAGACCGGGACTAGCGGGCCTTGGGAGCAGTACTTC	CASSPQTGTSGPWEQYF
16	many	TRBV20-1	NA	TRBJ1-5	TGCAGTGCTAGAGATGGCGGGCGCGGAGTTTCTCAGCCCCAGCATTTT	CSARDGGRGVSQPQHF
15	few	TRBV6-5	TRBD1	TRBJ2-7	TGTGCCAGCAGTTACTCGGGACAGGGGAGCTACGAGCAGTACTTC	CASSYSGQGSYEQYF
15	few	TRBV5-1	NA	TRBJ2-1	TGCGCCAGCAGCTTGTTGGGGTCGTCCTACAATGAGCAGTTCTTC	CASSLLGSSYNEQFF
14	NA	TRBV27	NA	TRBJ2-5	TGTGCCAGCAGCCTTGGACAGAGCGGGGAGACCCAGTACTTC	CASSLGQSGETQYF
15	many	TRBV12-3/TRBV12-4	NA	TRBJ2-3	TGTGCCAGCAGCTCCCGTCGCGGGGTGGCAGATACGCAGTATTTT	CASSSRRGVADTQYF